This TCR beta chain was observed in a study of shared clonotypes between healthy human individuals. Study-wide context: Each donor's CD4 naive and CD4 memory cells filled three plates apiece, CD8 naive two, and CD8 memory one.

Everyone who donated was a Caucasian adult who lived in Nashville, Tennessee. Looked up from germline, CDR1 is MGHRA and CDR2 is YSYEKL. This CDR3 has 16 amino acids. Trimming shortened V by 8 bases and J by 5 bases, and 23 bases separated the two germline ends. Study-wide results and limits: Clonotypes shared by all four sorted-subset donors had higher generation probabilities than non-shared clonotypes. Clonotypes that were shared across four donors made up around 4.6% of naive CD4 clonotypes.

With regard to this clone: Antigen specificity is unknown.

Using immunoSEQ multiplex PCR, the repertoire was profiled, and TCRdb retains in-frame clones only, with some absent. Of some 2,000,000 clones in the sample, nearly 97% were seen once. Sample: naive CD4+ T cells sorted from blood. Noted subset: CD45RA+ positively selected. The chain uses TRBV4-1 and TRBJ2-3; D may be TRBD2 (6 bases). The TCR originated in a man aged 18 to 30 in good health. The CDR3 is CASSSRRGDWGDTQYF. In DNA, the CDR3 is TGCGCCAGCTCCTCTCGGAGGGGTGACTGGGGAGATACGCAGTATTTT.